This TCR beta chain was sequenced during a study of cytomegalovirus exposure and HLA in healthy donors. CDR3 size: 13 residues. V lost 2 bases to trimming and J lost 1 base, with 6 bases between them. Looked up from germline, CDR1 is MNHNS and CDR2 is SASEGT. Study outcomes and limitations: Further analysis, carried out later, found HLA-associated TCR beta chains more clonally expanded than equally common other chains. After further analysis at a later stage, 16,951 TCR beta sequences were associated with HLA alleles at 0.05 false discovery rate. The records held CMV serostatus as the only immune exposure information. The listing of 150 to 200 TCR beta chains classed them as cytomegalovirus-associated.

The study ran its PCR with 60 Vbeta and 13 Jbeta primers. The table came from immunoSEQ multiplex PCR; TCRdb's copy has only in-frame clones and leaves some out. The sample holds 100,000 to 150,000 clones, approximately 80% seen once. A word on this clone: Its antigen remains unidentified.

The sample consisted of PBMCs. The V call is TRBV6-1, the J call TRBJ2-7, with D unresolved. This clonotype was obtained from a male donor in good health and CMV-seropositive. The CDR3: CASSEFTSYEQYF. CDR3 in DNA: TGTGCCAGCAGTGAATTCACTTCCTACGAGCAGTACTTC.